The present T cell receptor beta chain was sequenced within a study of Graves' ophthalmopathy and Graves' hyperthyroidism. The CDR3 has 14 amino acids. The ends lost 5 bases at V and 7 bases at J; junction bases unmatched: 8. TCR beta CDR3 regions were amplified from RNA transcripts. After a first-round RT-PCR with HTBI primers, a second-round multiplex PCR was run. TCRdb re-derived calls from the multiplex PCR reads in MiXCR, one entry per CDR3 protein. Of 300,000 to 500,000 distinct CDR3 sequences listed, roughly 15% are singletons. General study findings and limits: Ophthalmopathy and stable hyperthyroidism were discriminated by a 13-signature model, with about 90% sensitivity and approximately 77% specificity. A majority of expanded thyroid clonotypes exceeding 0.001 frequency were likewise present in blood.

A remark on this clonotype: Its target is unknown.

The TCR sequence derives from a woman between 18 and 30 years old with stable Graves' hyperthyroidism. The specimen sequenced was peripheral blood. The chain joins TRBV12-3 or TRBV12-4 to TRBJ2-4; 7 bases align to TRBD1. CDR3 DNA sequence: TGTGCCAGCAGTCGACAGGGTTTGGGGAACATTCAGTACTTC. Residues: CASSRQGLGNIQYF.